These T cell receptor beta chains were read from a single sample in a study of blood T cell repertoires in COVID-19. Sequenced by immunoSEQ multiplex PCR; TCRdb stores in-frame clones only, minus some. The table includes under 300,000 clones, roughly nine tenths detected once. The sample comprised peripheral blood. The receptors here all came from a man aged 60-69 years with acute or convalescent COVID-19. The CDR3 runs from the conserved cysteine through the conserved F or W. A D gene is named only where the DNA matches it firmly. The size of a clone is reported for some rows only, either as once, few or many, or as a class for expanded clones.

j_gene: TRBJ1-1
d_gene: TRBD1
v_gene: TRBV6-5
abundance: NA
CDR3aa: CASSFFLTGGFAEAFF
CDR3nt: TGTGCCAGCAGTTTCTTCTTGACAGGGGGCTTCGCTGAAGCTTTCTTT

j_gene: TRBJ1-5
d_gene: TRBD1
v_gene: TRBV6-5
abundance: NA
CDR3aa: CASSRTGGHQPQHF
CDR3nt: TGTGCCAGCAGCCGGACAGGGGGCCATCAGCCCCAGCATTTT

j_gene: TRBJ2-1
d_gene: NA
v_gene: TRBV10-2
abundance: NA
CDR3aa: CASSESQNEQFF
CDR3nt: TGCGCCAGCAGTGAGTCGCAGAATGAGCAGTTCTTC

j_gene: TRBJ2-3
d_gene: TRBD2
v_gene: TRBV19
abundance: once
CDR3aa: CASFSGRAADTQYF
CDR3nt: TGTGCCAGTTTTAGCGGGAGGGCCGCAGATACGCAGTATTTT

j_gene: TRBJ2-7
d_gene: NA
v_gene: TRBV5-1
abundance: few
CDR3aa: CASSQDTYEQYF
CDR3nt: TGCGCCAGCAGCCAAGACACCTACGAGCAGTACTTC

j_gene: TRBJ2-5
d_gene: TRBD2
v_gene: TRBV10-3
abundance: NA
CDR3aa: CAISEGLAGAETQYF
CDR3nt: TGTGCCATCAGTGAAGGACTAGCGGGAGCAGAGACCCAGTACTTC

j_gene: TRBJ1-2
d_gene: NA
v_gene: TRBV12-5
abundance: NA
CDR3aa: CASDAGTQLFNYGYTF
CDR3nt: TGTGCTAGTGACGCCGGGACACAGCTTTTTAACTATGGCTACACCTTC

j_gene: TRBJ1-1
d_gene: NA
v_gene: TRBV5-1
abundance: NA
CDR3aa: CASSLGEGTEAFF
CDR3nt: TGCGCCAGCAGCTTGGGGGAGGGCACTGAAGCTTTCTTT

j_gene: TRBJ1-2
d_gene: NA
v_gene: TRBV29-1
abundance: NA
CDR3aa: CSVDGLGSNLDGYTF
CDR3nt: TGCAGCGTGGACGGGTTAGGGAGCAATCTGGATGGCTACACCTTC

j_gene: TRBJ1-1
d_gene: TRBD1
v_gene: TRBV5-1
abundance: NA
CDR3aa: CASSLGDRVTEAFF
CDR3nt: TGCGCCAGCAGCTTGGGAGACAGGGTCACTGAAGCTTTCTTT

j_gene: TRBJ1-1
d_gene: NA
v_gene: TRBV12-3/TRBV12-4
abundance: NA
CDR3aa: CASRPARDTEAFF
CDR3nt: TGTGCCAGCCGACCAGCGCGGGACACTGAAGCTTTCTTT

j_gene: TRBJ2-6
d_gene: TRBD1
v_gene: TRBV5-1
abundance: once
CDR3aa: CASSLSGTGGSGANVLTF
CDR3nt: TGCGCCAGCAGCTTATCGGGGACAGGAGGCTCTGGGGCCAACGTCCTGACTTTC

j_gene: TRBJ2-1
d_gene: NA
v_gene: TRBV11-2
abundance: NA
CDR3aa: CASSQLPGGNYNEQFF
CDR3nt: TGTGCCAGCAGCCAACTCCCAGGAGGTAACTACAATGAGCAGTTCTTC

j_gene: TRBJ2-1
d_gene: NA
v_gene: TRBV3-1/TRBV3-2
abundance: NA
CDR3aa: CASSQQSGANVLGQFF
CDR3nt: TGTGCCAGCAGCCAACAATCGGGAGCAAACGTCCTTGGGCAGTTCTTC

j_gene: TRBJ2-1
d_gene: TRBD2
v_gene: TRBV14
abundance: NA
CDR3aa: CASSRIAGGRYNEQFF
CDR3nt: TGTGCCAGCAGCCGAATAGCGGGAGGGCGCTACAATGAGCAGTTCTTC

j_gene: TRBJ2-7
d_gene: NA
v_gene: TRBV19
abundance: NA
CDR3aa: CASSVRGEQYF
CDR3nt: TGTGCCAGTAGTGTTCGGGGCGAGCAGTACTTC

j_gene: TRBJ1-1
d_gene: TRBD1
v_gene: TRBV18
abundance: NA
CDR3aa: CASSPQGAGAFF
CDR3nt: TGTGCCAGCTCACCCCAGGGGGCAGGAGCTTTCTTT

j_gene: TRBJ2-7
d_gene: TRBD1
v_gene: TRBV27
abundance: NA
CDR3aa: CASRLNRGLLYEQYF
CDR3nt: TGTGCCAGCAGACTCAACAGGGGTCTCCTGTACGAGCAGTACTTC

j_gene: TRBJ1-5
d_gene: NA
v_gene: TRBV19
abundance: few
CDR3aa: CASSRASNQPQHF
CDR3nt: TGTGCCAGTAGTAGGGCTAGCAATCAGCCCCAGCATTTT

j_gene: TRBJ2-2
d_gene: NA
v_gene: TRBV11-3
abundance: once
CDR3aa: CASSLEARPNTGELFF
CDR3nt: TGTGCCAGCAGCTTAGAAGCCCGTCCGAACACCGGGGAGCTGTTTTTT

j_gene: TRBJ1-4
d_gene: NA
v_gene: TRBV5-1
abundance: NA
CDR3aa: CASSSQTGLNEKLFF
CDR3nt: TGCGCCAGCAGCTCCCAGACAGGACTTAATGAAAAACTGTTTTTT

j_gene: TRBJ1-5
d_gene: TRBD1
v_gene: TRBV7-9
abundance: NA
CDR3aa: CASSLIPGQGTRGDQPQHF
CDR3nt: TGTGCCAGCAGCCTTATCCCGGGACAGGGGACCCGAGGGGATCAGCCCCAGCATTTT

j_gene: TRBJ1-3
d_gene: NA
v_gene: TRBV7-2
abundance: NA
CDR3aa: CASSPPAGGRNGNTIYF
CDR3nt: TGTGCCAGCAGCCCACCGGCGGGGGGCCGTAATGGAAACACCATATATTTT

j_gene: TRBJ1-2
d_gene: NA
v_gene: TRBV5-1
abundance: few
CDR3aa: CASSETNTNYGYTF
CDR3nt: TGCGCCAGCAGCGAAACAAACACCAACTATGGCTACACCTTC

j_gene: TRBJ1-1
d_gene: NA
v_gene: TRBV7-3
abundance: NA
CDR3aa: CASSLQLNTEAFF
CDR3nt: TGTGCCAGCAGCTTACAGTTAAACACTGAAGCTTTCTTT

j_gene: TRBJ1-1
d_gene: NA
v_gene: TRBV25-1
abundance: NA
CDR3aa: CASSEVDRNTEAFF
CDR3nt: TGTGCCAGCAGTGAGGTAGACAGGAACACTGAAGCTTTCTTT

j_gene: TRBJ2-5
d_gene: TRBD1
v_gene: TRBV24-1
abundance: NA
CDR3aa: CATQGQGQETQYF
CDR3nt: TGTGCCACTCAAGGACAGGGACAGGAGACCCAGTACTTC

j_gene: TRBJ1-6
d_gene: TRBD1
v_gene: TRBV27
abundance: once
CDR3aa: CASGLQGAVSPLHF
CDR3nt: TGTGCCAGCGGCTTACAGGGGGCCGTGTCACCCCTCCACTTT